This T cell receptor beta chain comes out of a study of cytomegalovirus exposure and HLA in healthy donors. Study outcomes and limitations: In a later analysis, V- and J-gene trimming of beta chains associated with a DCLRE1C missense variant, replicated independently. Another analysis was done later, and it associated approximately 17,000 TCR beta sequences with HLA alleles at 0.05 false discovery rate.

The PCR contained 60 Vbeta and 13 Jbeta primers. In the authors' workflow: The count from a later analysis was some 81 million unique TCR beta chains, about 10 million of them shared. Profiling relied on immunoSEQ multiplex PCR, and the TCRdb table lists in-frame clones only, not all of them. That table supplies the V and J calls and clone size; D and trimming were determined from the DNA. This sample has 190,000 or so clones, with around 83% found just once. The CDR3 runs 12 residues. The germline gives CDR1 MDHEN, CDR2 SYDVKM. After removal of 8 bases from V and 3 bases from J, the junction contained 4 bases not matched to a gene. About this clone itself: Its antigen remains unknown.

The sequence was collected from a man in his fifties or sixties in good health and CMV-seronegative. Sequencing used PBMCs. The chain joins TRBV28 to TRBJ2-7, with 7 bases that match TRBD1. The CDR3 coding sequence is TGTGCCAGCCGACAGGGTGGCTACGAGCAGTACTTC. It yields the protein CASRQGGYEQYF.